The 14 T cell receptor beta chains listed next were all sequenced from one sample in a study of T cell responses to AZD1222 COVID-19 vaccine. Sequencing was performed with immunoSEQ multiplex PCR; in TCRdb, only in-frame clones are kept and a portion is missing. The data show over 100,000 clones, roughly 80% seen once. Sequences were derived from peripheral blood, sampled on day 0 of AZD1222 vaccination. The receptors originated from an adult in good health.

The J gene is TRBJ1-5, the V gene TRBV25-1; no reliable D call. V lost 7 bases and J 0 bases, leaving 13 bases between the germline ends. The V gene's germline CDR1 is MGHDK and CDR2 SYGVNS. The CDR3 runs 15 residues. The CDR3 coding sequence is TGTGCCAGCAACTTCGGGCTCGGTAGCAATCAGCCCCAGCATTTT. It translates to CASNFGLGSNQPQHF.

The chain carries TRBV7-2 and TRBJ1-5; 9 bases line up with TRBD1. Germline values: CDR1 SGHTA, CDR2 FQGNSA. There are 16 residues in the CDR3. V lost 4 bases and J lost 4; bases outside the gene matches: 8. The CDR3 sequence: CASSWTGVGANQPQHF. CDR3 coding DNA: TGTGCCAGCAGCTGGACAGGGGTAGGGGCAAATCAGCCCCAGCATTTT.

The chain couples TRBV28 to TRBJ1-5, with D hard to call. This CDR3 is 12 amino acids long. Trimming removed 6 bases from V and 2 bases from J, with 5 bases in between. Germline V gene lookup returns CDR1 MDHEN and CDR2 SYDVKM. CDR3 in amino acids: CASRRRNQPQHF. The DNA of the CDR3 is TGTGCCAGCAGGAGACGCAATCAGCCCCAGCATTTT.

The rearrangement links TRBV24-1 to TRBJ2-1; D is possibly TRBD1 (6 bases). V was cut by 2 bases and J by 4 bases, with 11 bases left in between. Germline CDR1 reads KGHDR; CDR2 reads SFDVKD. The CDR3 runs to 15 residues. CDR3 region: CATSDSGVGYNEQFF. CDR3 coding DNA: TGTGCCACCAGTGATTCAGGGGTCGGTTACAATGAGCAGTTCTTC.

The chain links TRBV5-6 to TRBJ2-2, with TRBD1 matching 7 bases. CDR1 and CDR2 from the germline V gene are SGHDT and YYEEEE. The CDR3 extends over 15 amino acids. V dropped 5 bases and J dropped 4; count of bases not matched to a gene: 8. In DNA, the CDR3 is TGTGCCAGCAGGCTGATTACAGGGGCCACCGGGGAGCTGTTTTTT. The encoded protein is CASRLITGATGELFF.

The rearrangement links TRBV30 to TRBJ1-5; D perhaps matches TRBD1 (5 bases). The CDR3 sequence is 13 residues long. Trimming shortened V by 0 bases and J by 4 bases, and 7 bases separated the two germline ends. CDR1 and CDR2 (germline): GTSNPN, SVGIG (reference sequence). CDR3 sequence reads: CAWSVGENQPQHF. The CDR3 coding sequence is TGTGCCTGGAGTGTAGGGGAAAATCAGCCCCAGCATTTT.

The chain uses TRBV2 and TRBJ2-1; 13 bases are a match to TRBD2. The CDR3 totals 15 residues. The ends lost 8 bases at V and 7 bases at J; junction bases unmatched: 8. From germline, CDR1 is SNHLY and CDR2 FYNNEI. In nucleotides, the CDR3 is TGTGCCAGCCGAAGGACTAGCGGGGGTCCGAATGAGCAGTTCTTC. This encodes CASRRTSGGPNEQFF.

The table lists this clone with a count of one. This sequence joins TRBV5-1 and TRBJ1-5, with a weak D call TRBD1 (6 bases). This CDR3 contains 17 residues. CDR1 is SGHRS and CDR2 is YFSETQ in the germline V gene. Trimming cost V 2 bases and J 5 bases, with 20 bases left between them. CDR3 sequence: CASSLVPVGGIDQPQHF. DNA of the CDR3: TGCGCCAGCAGCTTAGTTCCGGTCGGGGGCATTGATCAGCCCCAGCATTTT.

The chain carries TRBV3-1 (or the pseudogene TRBV3-2) and TRBJ2-1, with 10 bases aligning to TRBD2. Germline-derived CDR1 and CDR2 are LGHDT and YNNKEL (reference sequence). Trimming removed 4 bases from V and 0 bases from J; junction bases left unmatched: 6. The CDR3 length is 17 residues. DNA for the CDR3: TGTGCCAGCAGCCCCCATAGCGGGGGGAGCTCCTACAATGAGCAGTTCTTC. This gives the protein CASSPHSGGSSYNEQFF.

The chain joins TRBV28 to TRBJ1-1; unclear D gene. Trimming shortened V by 2 bases and J by 6 bases, and 13 bases separated the two germline ends. The CDR3 loop spans 14 amino acids. CDR1 and CDR2 (germline): MDHEN, SYDVKM. CDR3 sequence reads: CASSLINPPPEAFF. The CDR3 nucleotides are TGTGCCAGCAGTTTAATAAATCCTCCCCCTGAAGCTTTCTTT.

J is TRBJ1-2 and V is TRBV5-6; D gene uncertain. The CDR3 runs to 12 residues. CDR1 is SGHDT and CDR2 is YYEEEE in the germline V gene. V gave up 1 base and J gave up 6 bases, with 7 bases separating them. CDR3 protein: CASSLRPDGYTF. The DNA for the CDR3 is TGTGCCAGCAGCTTGCGGCCAGATGGCTACACCTTC.

The chain uses TRBV5-4 and TRBJ1-1; a possible D gene is TRBD1 (6 bases). This CDR3 is built from 15 residues. Germline-derived CDR1 and CDR2 are SGHNT and YYREEE (reference sequence). The ends were cut back, 4 bases at V and 1 base at J, with 14 bases in the middle. The CDR3 loop is CASSPNREGNTEAFF. CDR3 sequence (DNA): TGTGCCAGCAGCCCGAACAGGGAGGGGAACACTGAAGCTTTCTTT.

The chain links TRBV6-6 to TRBJ1-2; D not resolved. The V gene's germline CDR1 is MNHNY and CDR2 SVGAGI (reference sequence). CDR3 size: 16 residues. Trimming removed 4 bases from V and 6 bases from J, with 21 bases in between. CDR3 coding DNA: TGTGCCAGCAGTTCCATTTCTGGAAACCACGCAGATGGCTACACCTTC. Translation: CASSSISGNHADGYTF.

J is TRBJ2-3 and V is TRBV4-1; no clear D. Germline-derived CDR1 and CDR2 are MGHRA and YSYEKL. This CDR3 is 16 amino acids long. The germline V and J ends were trimmed by 4 bases and 0 bases, with 14 bases remaining between them. The CDR3 sequence: CASSPGRAFSTDTQYF. The CDR3, as DNA: TGCGCCAGCAGCCCCGGTCGGGCTTTTAGCACAGATACGCAGTATTTT.